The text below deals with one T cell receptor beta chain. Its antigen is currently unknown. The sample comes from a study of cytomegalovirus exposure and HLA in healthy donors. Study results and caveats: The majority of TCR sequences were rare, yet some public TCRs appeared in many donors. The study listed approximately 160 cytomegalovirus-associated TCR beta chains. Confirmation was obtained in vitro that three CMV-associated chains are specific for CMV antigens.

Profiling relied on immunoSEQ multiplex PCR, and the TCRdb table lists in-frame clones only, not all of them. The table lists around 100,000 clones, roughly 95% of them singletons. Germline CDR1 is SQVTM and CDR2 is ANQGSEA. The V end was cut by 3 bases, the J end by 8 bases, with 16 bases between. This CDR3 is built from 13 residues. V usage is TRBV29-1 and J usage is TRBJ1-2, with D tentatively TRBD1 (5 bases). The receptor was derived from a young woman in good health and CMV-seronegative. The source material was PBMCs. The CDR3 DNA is TGCAGCGTTGAGGTGGGACTACCTCGGGGCTACACCTTC. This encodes CSVEVGLPRGYTF.